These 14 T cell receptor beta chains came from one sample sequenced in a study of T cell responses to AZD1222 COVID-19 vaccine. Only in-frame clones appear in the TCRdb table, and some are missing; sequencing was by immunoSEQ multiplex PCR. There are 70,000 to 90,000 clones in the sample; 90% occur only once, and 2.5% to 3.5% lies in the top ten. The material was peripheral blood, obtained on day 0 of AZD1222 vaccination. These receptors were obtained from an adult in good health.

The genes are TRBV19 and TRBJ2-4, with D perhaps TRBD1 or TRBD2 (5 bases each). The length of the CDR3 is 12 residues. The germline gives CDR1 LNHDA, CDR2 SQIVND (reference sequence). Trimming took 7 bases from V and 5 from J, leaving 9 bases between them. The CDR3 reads CASIGGQNIQYF. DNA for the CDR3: TGTGCCAGTATTGGGGGTCAAAACATTCAGTACTTC.

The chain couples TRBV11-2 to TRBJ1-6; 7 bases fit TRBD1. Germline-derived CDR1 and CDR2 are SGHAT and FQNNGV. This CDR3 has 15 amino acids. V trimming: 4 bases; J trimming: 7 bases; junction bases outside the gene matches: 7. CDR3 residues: CASSSTDRRNSPLHF. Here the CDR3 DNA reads TGTGCCAGCAGCTCGACGGACAGGAGAAATTCACCCCTCCACTTT.

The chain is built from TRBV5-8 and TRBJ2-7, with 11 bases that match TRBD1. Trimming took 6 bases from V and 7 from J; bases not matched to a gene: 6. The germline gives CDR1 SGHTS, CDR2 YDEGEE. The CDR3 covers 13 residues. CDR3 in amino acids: CASNGQGALEQYF. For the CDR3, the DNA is TGTGCCAGCAATGGACAGGGGGCGCTTGAGCAGTACTTC. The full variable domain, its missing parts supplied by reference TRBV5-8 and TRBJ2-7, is EAGVTQSPTHLIKTRGQQATLRCSPISGHTSVYWYQQALGLGLQFLLWYDEGEERNRGNFPPRFSGRQFPNYSSELNVNALELEDSALYLCASNGQGALEQYFGPGTRLTVT.

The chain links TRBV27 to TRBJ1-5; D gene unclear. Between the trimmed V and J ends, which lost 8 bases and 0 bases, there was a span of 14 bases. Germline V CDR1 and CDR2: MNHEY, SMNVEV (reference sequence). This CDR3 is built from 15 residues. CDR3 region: CASAPPGISNQPQHF. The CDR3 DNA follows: TGTGCCAGCGCTCCACCAGGTATTAGCAATCAGCCCCAGCATTTT.

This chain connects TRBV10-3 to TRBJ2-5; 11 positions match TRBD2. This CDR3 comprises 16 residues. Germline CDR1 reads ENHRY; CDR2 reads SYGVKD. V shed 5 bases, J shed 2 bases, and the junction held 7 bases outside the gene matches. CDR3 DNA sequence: TGTGCCATCAGTACCGGGACTAGCGGTACTCAAGAGACCCAGTACTTC. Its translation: CAISTGTSGTQETQYF.

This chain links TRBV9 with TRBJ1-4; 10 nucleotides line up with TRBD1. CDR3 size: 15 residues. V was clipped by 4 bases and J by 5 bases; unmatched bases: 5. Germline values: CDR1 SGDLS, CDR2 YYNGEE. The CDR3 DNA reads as TGTGCCAGCAGCCCTCGGGACAGGGGAAATGAAAAACTGTTTTTT. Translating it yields CASSPRDRGNEKLFF. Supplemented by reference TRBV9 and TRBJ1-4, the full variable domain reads DSGVTQTPKHLITATGQRVTLRCSPRSGDLSVYWYQQSLDQGLQFLIQYYNGEERAKGNILERFSAQQFPDLHSELNLSSLELGDSALYFCASSPRDRGNEKLFFGSGTQLSVL.

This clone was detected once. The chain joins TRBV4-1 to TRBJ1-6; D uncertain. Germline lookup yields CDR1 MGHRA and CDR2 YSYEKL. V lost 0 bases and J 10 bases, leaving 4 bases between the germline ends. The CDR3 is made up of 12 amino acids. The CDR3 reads CASSQDRSPLHF. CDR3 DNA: TGCGCCAGCAGCCAAGATCGCTCACCCCTCCACTTT.

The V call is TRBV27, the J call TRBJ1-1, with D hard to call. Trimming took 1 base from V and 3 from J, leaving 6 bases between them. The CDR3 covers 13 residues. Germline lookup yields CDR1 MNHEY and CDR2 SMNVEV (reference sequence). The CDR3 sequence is CASSLFRDTEAFF. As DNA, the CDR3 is TGTGCCAGCAGTTTATTTCGGGACACTGAAGCTTTCTTT.

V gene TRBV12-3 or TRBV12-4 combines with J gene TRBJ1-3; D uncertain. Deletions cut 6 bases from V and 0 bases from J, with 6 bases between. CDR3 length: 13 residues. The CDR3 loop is CASSHSSGNTIYF. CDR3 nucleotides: TGTGCCAGCAGCCATTCCTCTGGAAACACCATATATTTT.

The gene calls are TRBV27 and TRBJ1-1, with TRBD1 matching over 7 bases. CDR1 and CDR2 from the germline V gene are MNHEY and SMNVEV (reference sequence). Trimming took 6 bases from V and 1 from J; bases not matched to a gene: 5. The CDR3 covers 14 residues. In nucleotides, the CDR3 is TGTGCCAGCAGGGGGGACAGTTGGAACACTGAAGCTTTCTTT. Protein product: CASRGDSWNTEAFF.

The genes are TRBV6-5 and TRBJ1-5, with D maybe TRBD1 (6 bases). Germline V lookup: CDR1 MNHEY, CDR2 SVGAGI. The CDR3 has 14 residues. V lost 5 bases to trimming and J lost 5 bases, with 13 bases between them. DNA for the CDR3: TGTGCCAGCAGTCCAGGGGAGCGGGATCAGCCCCAGCATTTT. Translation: CASSPGERDQPQHF.

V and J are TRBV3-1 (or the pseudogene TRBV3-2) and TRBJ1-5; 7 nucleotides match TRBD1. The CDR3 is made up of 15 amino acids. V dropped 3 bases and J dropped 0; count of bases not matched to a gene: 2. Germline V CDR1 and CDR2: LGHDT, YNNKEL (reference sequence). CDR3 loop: CASSQGQLSNQPQHF. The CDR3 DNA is TGTGCCAGCAGCCAGGGACAGCTTAGCAATCAGCCCCAGCATTTT.

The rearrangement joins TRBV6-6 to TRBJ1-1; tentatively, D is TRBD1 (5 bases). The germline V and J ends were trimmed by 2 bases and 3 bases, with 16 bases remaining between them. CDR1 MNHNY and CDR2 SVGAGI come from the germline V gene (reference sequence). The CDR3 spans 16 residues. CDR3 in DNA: TGTGCCAGCAGTTACCTTGGCGGGGGGGGACACACTGAAGCTTTCTTT. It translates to CASSYLGGGGHTEAFF.

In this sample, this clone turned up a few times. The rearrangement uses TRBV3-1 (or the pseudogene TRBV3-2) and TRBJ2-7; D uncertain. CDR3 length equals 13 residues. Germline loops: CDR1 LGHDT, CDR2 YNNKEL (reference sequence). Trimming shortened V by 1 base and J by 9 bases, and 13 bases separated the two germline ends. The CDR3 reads CASSQVNPGGQYF. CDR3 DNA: TGTGCCAGCAGCCAAGTAAATCCGGGCGGGCAGTACTTC.